The 14 T cell receptor beta chains presented below share a single source sample, sequenced in a study of blood T cell repertoires in COVID-19. The repertoire was sequenced with immunoSEQ multiplex PCR; TCRdb's copy has only in-frame clones and lacks some. This table has about 190,000 clones, roughly 84% appearing once. Sequenced input: PBMCs or T cells enriched from blood (not recorded which). These receptors were obtained from a woman in her 30s who had recovered from COVID-19.

V gene TRBV27 combines with J gene TRBJ1-1; tentative D call: TRBD1 (6 bases). Germline V CDR1 and CDR2: MNHEY, SMNVEV (reference sequence). V was trimmed by 3 bases and J by 8 bases, leaving 16 bases between them. This CDR3 contains 14 residues. CDR3 region: CASSFSGTHYEAFF. The DNA for the CDR3 is TGTGCCAGCAGTTTCTCCGGGACACACTACGAAGCTTTCTTT.

This rearrangement joins TRBV9 to TRBJ2-6, with TRBD1 as a possible D gene (6 bases). V lost 0 bases and J 0 bases, leaving 13 bases between the germline ends. The CDR3 is made up of 18 amino acids. The germline gives CDR1 SGDLS, CDR2 YYNGEE. The CDR3 DNA reads TGTGCCAGCAGCGTAGTGGGGGCGTTGGGCTCTGGGGCCAACGTCCTGACTTTC. Amino acid sequence: CASSVVGALGSGANVLTF.

The chain's CDR3 is CASSEFMKRELNEQFF. CDR3 DNA: TGTGCCAGCAGTGAATTTATGAAGCGGGAACTCAATGAGCAGTTCTTC. The V gene is TRBV6-1, the J gene TRBJ2-1; 7 bases align to TRBD2. Trimming at V came to 2 bases and at J to 6 bases, leaving 10 bases not matched to a gene. The CDR3 covers 16 residues. CDR1 MNHNS and CDR2 SASEGT come from the germline V gene.

The chain links TRBV10-3 to TRBJ2-1; 16 bases agree with TRBD2. The germline V gene encodes CDR1 ENHRY and CDR2 SYGVKD. CDR3 size: 15 residues. The ends lost 8 bases at V and 8 bases at J; junction bases unmatched: 6. CDR3 coding DNA: TGTGCCATCGGGGGGACTAGCGGGAGGGATGATGAGCAGTTCTTC. This translates into CAIGGTSGRDDEQFF.

The chain recombines TRBV28 with TRBJ2-7, with 7 positions matching TRBD1. This CDR3 contains 14 residues. The germline V gene has CDR1 MDHEN and CDR2 SYDVKM. J was trimmed by 4 bases and V by 9 bases; bases with no gene match: 12. The CDR3 bases are TGTGCCAGTAATGCCGGGACAGATTTTTACGAGCAGTACGTC. Translating it yields CASNAGTDFYEQYV.

The chain links TRBV14 to TRBJ2-3; 11 bases are shared with TRBD2. The CDR3 covers 16 residues. Germline V gene lookup returns CDR1 SGHDN and CDR2 FVKESK. V shed 3 bases and J 2 bases; nucleotides not matched to a gene: 4. This chain's CDR3 is CASSHGTSGLTDTQYF. The CDR3 nucleotides are TGTGCCAGCAGCCATGGGACTAGCGGACTCACAGATACGCAGTATTTT. The variable domain in full, with the rest retrieved from reference TRBV14 and TRBJ2-3, is EAGVTQFPSHSVIEKGQTVTLRCDPISGHDNLYWYRRVMGKEIKFLLHFVKESKQDESGMPNNRFLAERTGGTYSTLKVQPAELEDSGVYFCASSHGTSGLTDTQYFGPGTRLTVL.

V is TRBV28 and J is TRBJ1-2, with D uncertain. The V and J ends lost 4 bases and 2 bases respectively, with 17 bases between them. The CDR3 has 16 amino acids. Germline V gene lookup returns CDR1 MDHEN and CDR2 SYDVKM. CDR3 sequence: CASSSHSTAENYGYTF. CDR3 nucleotides: TGTGCCAGCAGTTCCCATTCGACGGCGGAGAACTATGGCTACACCTTC.

The V and J genes are TRBV28 and TRBJ1-2, with a possible D match to TRBD1 (5 bases). This CDR3 contains 13 residues. V dropped 6 bases and J dropped 3 bases, with 11 bases sitting between them. Germline CDR1 is MDHEN and CDR2 is SYDVKM. Here the CDR3 reads CASRPGFDYGYTF. The CDR3 nucleotides are TGTGCCAGCAGGCCAGGGTTCGACTATGGCTACACCTTC.

A note on this clone: Other nucleotide sequences from this sample produce the same CDR3. CDR3 sequence (DNA): TGTGCCAGCAGTTTTAGGGGGCGCAACTATGGCTACACCTTC. This encodes CASSFRGRNYGYTF. The V and J genes are TRBV28 and TRBJ1-2; 7 positions match TRBD1. Looked up from germline, CDR1 is MDHEN and CDR2 is SYDVKM. The CDR3 covers 14 residues. V was clipped by 3 bases and J by 2 bases; unmatched bases: 3.

This chain uses TRBV19 with TRBJ2-1, with D possibly TRBD2 on 7 matching bases. V lost 3 bases and J lost 16, with 19 bases in between. This CDR3 spans 13 amino acids. CDR1 and CDR2 (germline): LNHDA, SQIVND (reference sequence). CDR3 protein: CASSIGAGATDFF. The DNA of the CDR3 is TGTGCCAGTAGTATTGGGGCGGGGGCCACGGATTTCTTC.

The chain carries TRBV5-1 and TRBJ2-1, with 14 bases lining up with TRBD2. The CDR3 has 19 residues. V trimming: 5 bases; J trimming: 4 bases; junction bases outside the gene matches: 14. Per germline, CDR1 SGHRS and CDR2 YFSETQ. CDR3 protein: CASSPGLAGGHLDYNEQFF. CDR3 sequence (DNA): TGCGCCAGCAGTCCTGGACTAGCGGGAGGCCACCTCGATTACAATGAGCAGTTCTTC.

The chain links TRBV10-1 to TRBJ2-5, with TRBD1 matching over 8 bases. CDR1 is WNHNN, CDR2 SYGVQD, per germline (reference sequence). CDR3 length equals 13 residues. Germline trimming cut 5 bases from V and 3 bases from J; bases unmatched to any gene: 2. The CDR3, as DNA: TGCGCCAGCAGTCGGACAGGGAAAGAGACCCAGTACTTC. It yields the protein CASSRTGKETQYF.

This chain uses TRBV2 with TRBJ1-5, with a possible D match to TRBD1 (6 bases). CDR1 is SNHLY, CDR2 FYNNEI, per germline. V lost 4 bases and J lost 3, with 13 bases in between. This CDR3 contains 15 residues. The CDR3 protein is CASSGAGGDNQPQHF. For the CDR3, the DNA is TGTGCCAGCAGTGGGGCTGGGGGCGACAATCAGCCCCAGCATTTT. The whole variable domain, filled in from reference TRBV2 and TRBJ1-5, reads EPEVTQTPSHQVTQMGQEVILRCVPISNHLYFYWYRQILGQKVEFLVSFYNNEISEKSEIFDDQFSVERPDGSNFTLKIRSTKLEDSAMYFCASSGAGGDNQPQHFGDGTRLSIL.

The chain carries TRBV6-6 and TRBJ1-5; 9 nucleotides line up with TRBD1. Unmatched junction bases numbered 9, after V lost 5 bases and J lost 4 bases. Germline CDR1 and CDR2: MNHNY and SVGAGI (reference sequence). The CDR3 sequence is 16 residues long. CDR3 sequence: CASSLNTGTGNQPQHF. For the CDR3, the DNA is TGTGCCAGCAGTCTTAACACCGGGACAGGGAATCAGCCCCAGCATTTT.